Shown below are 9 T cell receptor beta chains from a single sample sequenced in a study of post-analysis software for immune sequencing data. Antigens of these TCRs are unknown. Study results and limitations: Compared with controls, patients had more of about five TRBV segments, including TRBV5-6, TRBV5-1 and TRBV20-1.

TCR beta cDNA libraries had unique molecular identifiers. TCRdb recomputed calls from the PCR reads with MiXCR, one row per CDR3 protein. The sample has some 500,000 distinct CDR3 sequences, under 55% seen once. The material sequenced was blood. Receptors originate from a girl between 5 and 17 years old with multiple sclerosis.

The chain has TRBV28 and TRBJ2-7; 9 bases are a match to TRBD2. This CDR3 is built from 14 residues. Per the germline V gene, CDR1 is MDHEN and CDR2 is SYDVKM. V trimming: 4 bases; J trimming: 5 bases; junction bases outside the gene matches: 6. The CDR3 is CASSSPSGIHEQYF. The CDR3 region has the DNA TGTGCCAGCAGTTCCCCTAGCGGGATACACGAGCAGTACTTC.

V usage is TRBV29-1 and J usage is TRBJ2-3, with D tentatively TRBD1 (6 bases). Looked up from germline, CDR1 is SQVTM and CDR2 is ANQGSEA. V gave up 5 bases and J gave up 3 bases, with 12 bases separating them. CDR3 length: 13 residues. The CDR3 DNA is TGCAGCGTTCGAACAGGGATGACAGATACGCAGTATTTT. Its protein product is CSVRTGMTDTQYF.

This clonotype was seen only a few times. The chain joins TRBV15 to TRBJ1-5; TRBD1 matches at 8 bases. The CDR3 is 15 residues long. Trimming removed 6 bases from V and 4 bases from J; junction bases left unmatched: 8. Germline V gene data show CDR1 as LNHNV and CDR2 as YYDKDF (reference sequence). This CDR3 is CATRDAGGPNQPQHF. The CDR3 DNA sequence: TGTGCCACCAGGGACGCAGGGGGCCCAAATCAGCCCCAGCATTTT.

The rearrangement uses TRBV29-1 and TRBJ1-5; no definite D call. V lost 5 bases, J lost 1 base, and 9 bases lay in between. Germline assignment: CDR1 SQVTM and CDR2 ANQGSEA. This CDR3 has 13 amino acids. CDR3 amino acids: CSVSDTSNQPQHF. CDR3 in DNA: TGCAGCGTTTCCGACACAAGCAATCAGCCCCAGCATTTT. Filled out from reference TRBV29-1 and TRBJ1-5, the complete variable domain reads SAVISQKPSRDICQRGTSLTIQCQVDSQVTMMFWYRQQPGQSLTLIATANQGSEATYESGFVIDKFPISRPNLTFSTLTVSNMSPEDSSIYLCSVSDTSNQPQHFGDGTRLSIL.

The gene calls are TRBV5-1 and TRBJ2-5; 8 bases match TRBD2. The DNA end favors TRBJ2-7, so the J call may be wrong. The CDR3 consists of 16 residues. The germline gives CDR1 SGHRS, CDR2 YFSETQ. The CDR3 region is CASSPGTSMFIYEQYF. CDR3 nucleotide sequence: TGCGCCAGCAGTCCTGGGACTAGTATGTTCATCTACGAGCAGTACTTC.

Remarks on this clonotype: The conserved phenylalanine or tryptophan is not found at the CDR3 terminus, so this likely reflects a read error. CDR3 amino acids: CASSVLAENNEQFV. The DNA of the CDR3 is TGTGCCAGCAGTGTGCTAGCGGAGAACAATGAGCAGTTCGTC. J is TRBJ2-1 and V is TRBV2; the match to TRBD2 covers 7 bases. The CDR3 spans 14 residues. V was clipped by 4 bases and J by 5 bases; unmatched bases: 5. Looked up from germline, CDR1 is SNHLY and CDR2 is FYNNEI.

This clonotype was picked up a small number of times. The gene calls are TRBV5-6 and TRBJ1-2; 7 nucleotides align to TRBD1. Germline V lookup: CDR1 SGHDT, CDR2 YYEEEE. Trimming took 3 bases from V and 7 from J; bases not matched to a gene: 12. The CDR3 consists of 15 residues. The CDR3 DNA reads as TGTGCCAGCAGCTGGGACCCGACAGGGTCAGGTGGCTACACCTTC. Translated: CASSWDPTGSGGYTF.

CDR3 loop: CASSPGLAGELETQYF. CDR3 sequence (DNA): TGTGCCAGCAGCCCGGGACTAGCGGGAGAGCTGGAGACCCAGTACTTC. This chain uses TRBV14 with TRBJ2-5; 14 bases are shared with TRBD2. The CDR3 runs to 16 residues. Trimming took 4 bases from V and 5 from J; bases not matched to a gene: 6. In germline, CDR1 is SGHDN, CDR2 FVKESK.

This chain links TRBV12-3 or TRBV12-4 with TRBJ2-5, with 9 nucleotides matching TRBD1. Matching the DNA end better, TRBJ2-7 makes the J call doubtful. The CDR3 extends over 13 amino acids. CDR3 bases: TGTGCCAGCAGCCCGGGACAGGGTCCCGAGCAGTACTTC. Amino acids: CASSPGQGPEQYF.